Shown below are 10 T cell receptor beta chains from a single sample sequenced in a study of cytomegalovirus exposure and HLA in healthy donors. The PCR made use of 60 Vbeta and 13 Jbeta primers. Data came from immunoSEQ multiplex PCR; TCRdb stores just in-frame clones and leaves some out. Among roughly 150,000 clones listed, more than 8% were seen once. The specimen was PBMCs. The receptors were gathered from a man in his fifties in good health and CMV-seronegative.

This clone has only a few counts. The rearrangement links TRBV5-1 to TRBJ2-3; 13 bases align to TRBD2. Germline CDR1 SGHRS, CDR2 YFSETQ. This CDR3 contains 16 residues. V was pared by 4 bases and J by 3 bases, with 5 bases of the junction left unmatched. The CDR3 DNA follows: TGCGCCAGCAGCCGAGGACTAGCGGGAGAGACAGATACGCAGTATTTT. It is translated as CASSRGLAGETDTQYF.

J is TRBJ1-1 and V is TRBV30; D is unresolved. Germline V gives CDR1 GTSNPN, CDR2 SVGIG (reference sequence). The V and J ends lost 3 bases and 3 bases respectively, with 17 bases between them. The CDR3 loop spans 15 amino acids. As DNA, the CDR3 is TGTGCCTGGAGCGTACATCCGGCCGCGGACACTGAAGCTTTCTTT. Its protein is CAWSVHPAADTEAFF. Full variable domain (outside the CDR3, taken from reference TRBV30 and TRBJ1-1): SQTIHQWPATLVQPVGSPLSLECTVEGTSNPNLYWYRQAAGRGLQLLFYSVGIGQISSEVPQNLSASRPQDRQFILSSKKLLLSDSGFYLCAWSVHPAADTEAFFGQGTRLTVV.

The genes are TRBV14 and TRBJ2-1; D possibly corresponds to TRBD1 (6 bases). Deletions cut 5 bases from V and 6 bases from J, with 23 bases between. The CDR3 is 17 amino acids. CDR1 and CDR2 (germline): SGHDN, FVKESK. The CDR3 coding sequence is TGTGCCAGCAGCGCCGAAGGGACATTCAGACTCGGCAATGAGCAGTTCTTC. It translates to CASSAEGTFRLGNEQFF. Combining the CDR3 with reference TRBV14 and TRBJ2-1 gives the whole variable domain EAGVTQFPSHSVIEKGQTVTLRCDPISGHDNLYWYRRVMGKEIKFLLHFVKESKQDESGMPNNRFLAERTGGTYSTLKVQPAELEDSGVYFCASSAEGTFRLGNEQFFGPGTRLTVL.

V usage is TRBV7-3 and J usage is TRBJ1-2, with 8 nucleotides matching TRBD1. In germline, CDR1 is SGHTA, CDR2 FQGTGA. Trimming cost V 5 bases and J 5 bases; bases outside gene matches: 16. The CDR3 consists of 17 residues. CDR3 sequence: CASSPPPPRDRSYGYTF. CDR3 bases: TGTGCCAGCAGCCCTCCCCCTCCGAGGGACAGGAGTTATGGCTACACCTTC.

The rearrangement joins TRBV19 to TRBJ1-4; D perhaps matches TRBD1 (6 bases). CDR1 and CDR2 from the germline V gene are LNHDA and SQIVND (reference sequence). The V and J ends lost 5 bases and 2 bases respectively, with 12 bases between them. The CDR3 length is 15 residues. The CDR3: CASSSRGSTNEKLFF. The CDR3 bases are TGTGCCAGTAGTTCTAGGGGGTCGACTAATGAAAAACTGTTTTTT.

This chain connects TRBV28 to TRBJ1-4, with D possibly TRBD1 on 6 matching bases. CDR3 length: 13 residues. Per the germline V gene, CDR1 is MDHEN and CDR2 is SYDVKM. V lost 8 bases to trimming and J lost 5 bases, with 12 bases between them. CDR3 coding DNA: TGTGCCAGCGTAGACAGGATAAATGAAAAACTGTTTTTT. Translating gives CASVDRINEKLFF.

This clone occurred a few times. J is TRBJ1-5 and V is TRBV7-7, with TRBD1 identical over 7 bases. The CDR3 is 14 amino acids. V trimming: 9 bases; J trimming: 4 bases; junction bases outside the gene matches: 9. Germline CDR1 and CDR2: SSHAT and FNYEAQ (reference sequence). For the CDR3, the DNA is TGTGCCAGTCCCACAGGGGAAGGAAATCAGCCCCAGCATTTT. It specifies CASPTGEGNQPQHF.

V is TRBV30 and J is TRBJ1-1, with D hard to call. Germline V gene lookup returns CDR1 GTSNPN and CDR2 SVGIG (reference sequence). This CDR3 has 16 residues. Trimming took off 2 bases at V and 1 base at J, with 17 bases between the two ends. This CDR3 reads CAWSSAHASGNTEAFF. The CDR3 nucleotides are TGTGCCTGGAGTTCCGCCCACGCCAGTGGGAACACTGAAGCTTTCTTT.

This clone has only a few counts. This chain links TRBV30 with TRBJ1-5; a possible D gene is TRBD1 (5 bases). The germline CDR1 and CDR2 sequences are GTSNPN and SVGIG (reference sequence). With 3 bases removed from V and 1 base from J, the gap between germline ends came to 16 bases. This CDR3 contains 16 residues. Written as DNA, the CDR3 is TGTGCCTGGAGCGTACGGGGGTATCTAAGCAATCAGCCCCAGCATTTT. Residues: CAWSVRGYLSNQPQHF.

V is TRBV6-1 and J is TRBJ2-5, with 8 bases that match TRBD2. V was pared by 4 bases and J by 1 base, with 8 bases of the junction left unmatched. There are 16 residues in the CDR3. Per the germline V gene, CDR1 is MNHNS and CDR2 is SASEGT. The CDR3: CASSGAGGLSQETQYF. Here the CDR3 DNA reads TGTGCCAGCAGTGGGGCGGGAGGCCTATCCCAAGAGACCCAGTACTTC.